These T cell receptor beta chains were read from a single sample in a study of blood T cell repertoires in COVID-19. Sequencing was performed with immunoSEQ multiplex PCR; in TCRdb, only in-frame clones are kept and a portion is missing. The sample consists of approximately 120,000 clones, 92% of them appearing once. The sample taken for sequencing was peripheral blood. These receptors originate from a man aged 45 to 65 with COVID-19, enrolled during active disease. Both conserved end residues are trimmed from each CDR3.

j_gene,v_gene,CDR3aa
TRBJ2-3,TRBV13,ASSLELAGSGDTQY
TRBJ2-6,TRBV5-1,ASSLAGSGANVLT
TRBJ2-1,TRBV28,ASRIGGDSYNEQF
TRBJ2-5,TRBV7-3,ASSQGLAGTQY
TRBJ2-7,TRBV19,ASSRSSGSYEQY
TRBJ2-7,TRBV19,ASSVSGSYEQY
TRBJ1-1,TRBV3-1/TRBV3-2,ASSQDFRSGEAF
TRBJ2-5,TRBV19,ASRPVGGETQY
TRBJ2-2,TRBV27,ASSRTRTGELF
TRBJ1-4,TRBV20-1,SARGGEKLF
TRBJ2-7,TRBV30,AWRPGQGYEQY
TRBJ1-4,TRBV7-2,ASSAPWDTHEKLF
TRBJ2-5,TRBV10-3,AISGGSGRQQETQY
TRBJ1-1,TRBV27,ASSLRGGNTEAF
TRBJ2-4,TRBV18,ASSGQSSGAKNIQY
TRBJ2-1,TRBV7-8,ASSGGQGTSYNEQF
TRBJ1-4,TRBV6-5,ASSRGDMANEKLF
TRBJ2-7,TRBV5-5,ASSHTSGSSYEQY
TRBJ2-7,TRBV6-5,ASRNTGTGGNEQY
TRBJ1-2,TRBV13,ASSFRQGTLDGYT